This T cell receptor (beta chain) was sequenced during a study of T-cell memory formation after mild COVID-19. TCRdb re-called the 5' RACE reads through MiXCR, storing one row per CDR3 protein. The sample records 130,000 to 150,000 distinct CDR3 sequences, 15% to 20% being singletons. This CDR3 spans 14 amino acids. Germline V lookup: CDR1 LGHDT, CDR2 YNNKEL (reference sequence). The V and J ends lost 4 bases and 7 bases, in that order; junction bases with no gene match: 5. This clonotype showed up just a few times. The specimen was PBMCs or a T cell subset sorted from them (not recorded which). The receptor's source is an adult woman who had mild COVID-19 (a few samples of this study predate the infection). Cell type and time point are not known. The chain carries TRBV3-1 and TRBJ1-4; the match to TRBD1 covers 8 bases. The CDR3 reads CASSPRQGREKLFF. CDR3 in DNA: TGTGCCAGCAGCCCACGACAGGGGCGTGAAAAACTGTTTTTT.